The 32 T cell receptor beta chains below come from one sample, sequenced in a study of technical replicates of blood from a few donors. Profiling relied on immunoSEQ multiplex PCR, and the TCRdb table lists in-frame clones only, not all of them. The sample carries tens of thousands of clones, over 90% recorded once. Material for sequencing was T cells isolated from PBMCs. These receptors originate from a human donor in good health.

The V and J genes are TRBV28 and TRBJ2-7; 12 nucleotides line up with TRBD2. With 6 bases clipped from V and 4 bases from J, the junction kept 10 bases outside the gene matches. CDR1 and CDR2 (germline): MDHEN, SYDVKM. CDR3 length equals 16 residues. CDR3 sequence reads: CASSALAGGQSYEQYF. Written as DNA, the CDR3 is TGTGCCAGCAGCGCACTAGCGGGAGGACAGTCTTACGAGCAGTACTTC. The whole variable domain, filled in from reference TRBV28 and TRBJ2-7, reads DVKVTQSSRYLVKRTGEKVFLECVQDMDHENMFWYRQDPGLGLRLIYFSYDVKMKEKGDIPEGYSVSREKKERFSLILESASTNQTSMYLCASSALAGGQSYEQYFGPGTRLTVT.

This rearrangement joins TRBV10-1 to TRBJ1-1; unclear D gene. The CDR3 sequence is 12 residues long. CDR1 WNHNN and CDR2 SYGVQD come from the germline V gene (reference sequence). The V end lost 8 bases, the J end lost 4 bases, and 11 bases lay between the germline ends. The CDR3 sequence: CASGDGVTEAFF. In nucleotides, the CDR3 is TGCGCCAGCGGAGACGGGGTCACTGAAGCTTTCTTT.

The V gene is TRBV5-1, the J gene TRBJ2-3, with D perhaps TRBD1 (5 bases). This CDR3 contains 15 residues. Trimming removed 5 bases from V and 5 bases from J, with 18 bases in between. Germline CDR1 SGHRS, CDR2 YFSETQ. The CDR3 is CASRTDPIGEDTQYF. The CDR3 DNA follows: TGCGCCAGCAGAACCGACCCGATAGGGGAAGATACGCAGTATTTT.

This clone has just a few counts. This rearrangement joins TRBV30 to TRBJ1-6, with D maybe TRBD1 (6 bases). This CDR3 has 13 residues. Germline V lookup: CDR1 GTSNPN, CDR2 SVGIG (reference sequence). The V gene lost 4 bases and the J gene lost 8 bases, with 12 bases spanning the gap. Here the CDR3 reads CAWTTGFYSPLHF. As DNA, the CDR3 is TGTGCCTGGACCACAGGGTTTTATTCACCCCTCCACTTT.

The chain employs TRBV6-5 and TRBJ2-7; D is possibly TRBD2 (5 bases). V was cut by 0 bases and J by 2 bases, with 14 bases left in between. Germline-derived CDR1 and CDR2 are MNHEY and SVGAGI. The CDR3 extends over 16 amino acids. CDR3 coding DNA: TGTGCCAGCAGTTACTCGATAGTCCGGGGAACCTACGAGCAGTACTTC. As protein: CASSYSIVRGTYEQYF.

A note on this clone: Germline is not matched at one junction end, which may reflect a read error. This chain joins TRBV7-8 and TRBJ1-5; TRBD1 aligns across 9 bases. Germline-derived CDR1 and CDR2 are SGHVS and FQNEAQ. The CDR3 is 11 amino acids. This chain's CDR3 is CASSSGQGVAF. In nucleotides, the CDR3 is TGTGCCAGCAGCTCGGGACAGGGAGTGGCTTTT.

V gene TRBV27 combines with J gene TRBJ1-5, with TRBD1 matching over 7 bases. V dropped 6 bases and J dropped 4; count of bases not matched to a gene: 3. Germline CDR1 is MNHEY and CDR2 is SMNVEV (reference sequence). The CDR3 sequence is 13 residues long. CDR3: CASSDRENQPQHF. DNA for the CDR3: TGTGCCAGCAGCGACAGGGAGAATCAGCCCCAGCATTTT.

V is TRBV6-1 and J is TRBJ2-7; 10 bases line up with TRBD2. Trimming cost V 0 bases and J 1 base; bases outside gene matches: 3. The CDR3 has 16 residues. The germline gives CDR1 MNHNS, CDR2 SASEGT. Written as DNA, the CDR3 is TGTGCCAGCAGTGAAGCTCTGACTAGCGGGTCCTACGAGCAGTACTTC. It specifies CASSEALTSGSYEQYF.

The chain combines TRBV11-2 with TRBJ2-3; D remains unclear. The germline V and J ends were trimmed by 1 base and 2 bases, with 10 bases remaining between them. Germline-derived CDR1 and CDR2 are SGHAT and FQNNGV. This CDR3 has 15 residues. As DNA, the CDR3 is TGTGCCAGCAGCTTAGTCGTCGGGTCCACAGATACGCAGTATTTT. Translated: CASSLVVGSTDTQYF.

This rearrangement joins TRBV7-6 to TRBJ2-7; a weak D match, TRBD2 (6 bases). Germline V CDR1 and CDR2: SGHVS, FNYEAQ. V gave up 0 bases and J gave up 2 bases, with 14 bases separating them. This CDR3 contains 16 residues. The CDR3 region has the DNA TGTGCCAGCAGCTTAGCGGACGACCCGGGGGCCTACGAGCAGTACTTC. Its translation is CASSLADDPGAYEQYF.

CDR3 DNA: TGTGCCAGCAGCGGACCCCGGACAGGGGCTTATGAAGCTTTCTTT. Translating gives CASSGPRTGAYEAFF. This chain links TRBV7-8 with TRBJ1-1, with 9 bases matching TRBD1. Germline values: CDR1 SGHVS, CDR2 FQNEAQ. The CDR3 covers 15 residues. With V trimmed by 5 bases and J by 7 bases, 11 bases remained unmatched.

This sequence joins TRBV5-6 and TRBJ1-5; no firm D call. V was pared by 4 bases and J by 11 bases, with 28 bases between. This CDR3 contains 17 residues. CDR1 is SGHDT, CDR2 YYEEEE, per germline. CDR3 amino acids: CASSQTAGGLEHRTQHF. The CDR3 nucleotides are TGTGCCAGCAGCCAAACAGCCGGAGGGCTGGAACATAGGACCCAGCATTTT. Drawing the rest from reference TRBV5-6 and TRBJ1-5, the complete variable domain is DAGVTQSPTHLIKTRGQQVTLRCSPKSGHDTVSWYQQALGQGPQFIFQYYEEEERQRGNFPDRFSGHQFPNYSSELNVNALLLGDSALYLCASSQTAGGLEHRTQHFGDGTRLSIL.

The rearrangement joins TRBV6-5 to TRBJ1-3; 7 bases align to TRBD1. The CDR3 contains 15 residues. Germline V gives CDR1 MNHEY, CDR2 SVGAGI. The junction had 9 bases not matched to a gene; V was cut back by 8 bases and J by 2 bases. CDR3 residues: CASGWKGATGNTIYF. DNA of the CDR3: TGTGCCAGCGGGTGGAAGGGGGCGACTGGAAACACCATATATTTT.

The genes are TRBV28 and TRBJ1-5, with D possibly matching TRBD1 (5 bases). Looked up from germline, CDR1 is MDHEN and CDR2 is SYDVKM. This CDR3 comprises 15 residues. Between the trimmed V and J ends, which lost 3 bases and 6 bases, there was a span of 15 bases. CDR3 residues: CASSFRAGPGQPQHF. CDR3 nucleotide sequence: TGTGCCAGCAGTTTCAGGGCAGGGCCGGGTCAGCCCCAGCATTTT.

This clone was seen just once. The chain carries TRBV7-2 and TRBJ2-5, with 9 bases lining up with TRBD2. The J segment lost 4 bases and the V segment lost 5 bases, leaving 5 bases of the junction unmatched. The CDR3 covers 14 residues. The V gene's germline CDR1 is SGHTA and CDR2 FQGNSA. In nucleotides, the CDR3 is TGTGCCAGCAGCCCCGGGACTAGCCTAGAGACCCAGTACTTC. Its translation: CASSPGTSLETQYF.

The V gene is TRBV6-6, the J gene TRBJ1-5; 7 bases align to TRBD1. This CDR3 has 16 residues. CDR1 and CDR2 from the germline V gene are MNHNY and SVGAGI (reference sequence). The V segment lost 0 bases and the J segment 5 bases; nucleotides outside the gene matches: 7. CDR3 region: CASSYSTGQRDQPQHF. The CDR3 nucleotides are TGTGCCAGCAGTTACTCGACAGGGCAAAGGGATCAGCCCCAGCATTTT.

The CDR3 coding sequence is TGCAGCGCAGGGACTAGCGCATACAATGAGCAGTTCTTC. This codes for CSAGTSAYNEQFF. This chain connects TRBV29-1 to TRBJ2-1, with 10 positions matching TRBD2. V trimming: 7 bases; J trimming: 4 bases; junction bases outside the gene matches: 4. Germline V CDR1 and CDR2: SQVTM, ANQGSEA. The CDR3 sequence is 13 residues long.

The J gene is TRBJ1-1, the V gene TRBV19; no clear D gene. CDR1 and CDR2 from the germline V gene are LNHDA and SQIVND (reference sequence). V was clipped by 6 bases and J by 4 bases, with 12 bases between them. The CDR3 length is 13 residues. The CDR3 spells CASSTEGSTEAFF. CDR3 nucleotides: TGTGCCAGTAGCACGGAAGGGAGCACTGAAGCTTTCTTT.

The genes are TRBV10-3 and TRBJ2-7; 11 nucleotides align to TRBD2. Germline V gene sequence: CDR1 ENHRY, CDR2 SYGVKD. J gave up 3 bases and V 10 bases, and 20 bases lay outside the gene matches. The CDR3 runs 18 residues. CDR3 region: CATEAGTSGGPADYEQYF. Written as DNA, the CDR3 is TGTGCCACCGAGGCCGGGACTAGCGGAGGCCCGGCCGACTACGAGCAGTACTTC.

Only a few counts were recorded for this clone. The chain recombines TRBV4-2 with TRBJ1-5, with D unclear. Germline CDR1 reads LGHNA; CDR2 reads YNFKEQ. The V end was cut by 4 bases, the J end by 4 bases, with 11 bases between. The CDR3 totals 14 residues. Written as DNA, the CDR3 is TGTGCCAGCAGCCGAAAGGGAGATAATCAGCCCCAGCATTTT. Its translation: CASSRKGDNQPQHF.

This chain connects TRBV28 to TRBJ2-5; TRBD2 might be the D (7 bases). CDR1 is MDHEN, CDR2 SYDVKM, per germline. V shed 3 bases and J shed 5 bases, with 31 bases lying between them. This CDR3 contains 20 residues. CDR3 in amino acids: CASSFIADLWAGALQETQYF. The CDR3 coding sequence is TGTGCCAGCAGTTTTATCGCGGATCTTTGGGCGGGGGCCTTACAGGAGACCCAGTACTTC.

The genes are TRBV18 and TRBJ2-7; perhaps TRBD2 as D (5 bases). Trimming removed 4 bases from V and 7 bases from J, with 23 bases in between. The germline V gene has CDR1 KGHSH and CDR2 LQKENI. The CDR3 covers 16 residues. This chain's CDR3 is CASSRAESGLMGEQYF. The CDR3 DNA reads TGTGCCAGCTCACGCGCAGAGAGCGGATTAATGGGTGAGCAGTACTTC.

The J gene is TRBJ1-5, the V gene TRBV5-1; D is unclear. The V and J ends lost 0 bases and 4 bases respectively, with 5 bases between them. Germline V lookup: CDR1 SGHRS, CDR2 YFSETQ. This CDR3 has 13 amino acids. This CDR3 is CASSLAPNQPQHF. CDR3 DNA: TGCGCCAGCAGCTTGGCCCCGAATCAGCCCCAGCATTTT.

The chain links TRBV7-9 to TRBJ2-7; 7 positions agree with TRBD1. This CDR3 is built from 13 residues. Germline assignment: CDR1 SEHNR and CDR2 FQNEAQ (reference sequence). V shed 4 bases and J 2 bases; nucleotides not matched to a gene: 2. The CDR3 protein is CASSWTGTYEQYF. In DNA form, the CDR3 reads TGTGCCAGCAGCTGGACAGGTACCTACGAGCAGTACTTC.

The chain links TRBV5-4 to TRBJ2-2, with TRBD2 identical over 9 bases. Germline V gives CDR1 SGHNT, CDR2 YYREEE (reference sequence). The CDR3 consists of 18 residues. With 4 bases clipped from V and 4 bases from J, the junction kept 14 bases outside the gene matches. The DNA for the CDR3 is TGTGCCAGCAGCCGGGGCGGGGCGGGAGGGCCAGGCACCGGGGAGCTGTTTTTT. It translates to CASSRGGAGGPGTGELFF.

This clone occurred once. The chain carries TRBV7-2 and TRBJ1-5, with TRBD1 matching over 8 bases. This CDR3 region has 14 residues. V dropped 5 bases and J dropped 2; count of bases not matched to a gene: 2. Germline CDR1 and CDR2: SGHTA and FQGNSA. In DNA, the CDR3 is TGTGCCAGCAGCCAGACAGGGGGCAATCAGCCCCAGCATTTT. Amino acids: CASSQTGGNQPQHF.

The rearrangement uses TRBV10-3 and TRBJ2-5; 8 bases match TRBD1. There are 14 residues in the CDR3. The V gene's germline CDR1 is ENHRY and CDR2 SYGVKD. The V and J ends lost 2 bases and 3 bases, in that order; junction bases with no gene match: 2. CDR3 sequence: CAISEGQGKETQYF. The CDR3 nucleotides are TGTGCCATCAGTGAGGGACAGGGAAAAGAGACCCAGTACTTC.

The chain employs TRBV19 and TRBJ1-4; D may be TRBD1 (5 bases). Trimming took off 1 base at V and 6 bases at J, with 12 bases between the two ends. Germline V gene lookup returns CDR1 LNHDA and CDR2 SQIVND (reference sequence). The CDR3 runs 15 residues. CDR3 sequence reads: CASSIGGLVHEKLFF. CDR3 nucleotide sequence: TGTGCCAGTAGTATAGGGGGACTCGTACATGAAAAACTGTTTTTT.

This chain links TRBV7-7 with TRBJ2-5; 7 nucleotides align to TRBD1. Germline CDR1 SSHAT, CDR2 FNYEAQ (reference sequence). With V trimmed by 5 bases and J by 2 bases, 5 bases remained unmatched. The CDR3 runs 14 residues. The CDR3 region is CASSPDREQETQYF. As DNA, the CDR3 is TGTGCCAGCAGCCCCGACAGGGAACAAGAGACCCAGTACTTC.

This clone was detected only once. The chain is built from TRBV19 and TRBJ2-7; 11 nucleotides line up with TRBD2. The CDR3 spans 15 residues. Germline V gene sequence: CDR1 LNHDA, CDR2 SQIVND (reference sequence). J lost 0 bases, V lost 4 bases, and 2 bases had no gene match. This CDR3 is CASSKTSGVSYEQYF. In DNA form, the CDR3 reads TGTGCCAGTAGTAAGACTAGCGGGGTCTCCTACGAGCAGTACTTC. Supplemented by reference TRBV19 and TRBJ2-7, the full variable domain reads DGGITQSPKYLFRKEGQNVTLSCEQNLNHDAMYWYRQDPGQGLRLIYYSQIVNDFQKGDIAEGYSVSREKKESFPLTVTSAQKNPTAFYLCASSKTSGVSYEQYFGPGTRLTVT.

The V and J genes are TRBV4-2 and TRBJ2-3, with 8 bases matching TRBD2. The CDR3 loop spans 15 amino acids. CDR1 is LGHNA and CDR2 is YNFKEQ in the germline V gene. V gave up 0 bases and J gave up 7 bases; unmatched junction bases: 6. The CDR3 here is CASSQDRGGPYTQYF. The CDR3 DNA sequence: TGTGCCAGCAGCCAAGATCGCGGGGGGCCATATACGCAGTATTTT.

This rearrangement joins TRBV5-4 to TRBJ1-2; TRBD1 might be the D (5 bases). CDR3 length: 13 residues. V lost 5 bases and J lost 3, with 11 bases in between. CDR1 and CDR2 (germline): SGHNT, YYREEE (reference sequence). The chain's CDR3 is CASSSQADYGYTF. The CDR3 DNA sequence: TGTGCCAGCAGTTCACAGGCGGACTATGGCTACACCTTC.